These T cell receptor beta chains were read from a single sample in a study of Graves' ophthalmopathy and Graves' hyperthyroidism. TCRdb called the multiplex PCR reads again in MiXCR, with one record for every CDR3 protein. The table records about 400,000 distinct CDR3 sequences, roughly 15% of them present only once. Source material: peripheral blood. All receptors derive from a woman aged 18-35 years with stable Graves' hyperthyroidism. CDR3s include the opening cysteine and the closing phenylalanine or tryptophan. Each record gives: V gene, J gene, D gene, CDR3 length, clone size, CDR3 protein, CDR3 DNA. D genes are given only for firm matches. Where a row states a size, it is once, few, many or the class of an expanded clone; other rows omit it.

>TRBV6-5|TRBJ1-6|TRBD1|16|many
CASSYVLGTGDSPLHF
TGTGCCAGCAGTTACGTACTCGGGACAGGAGATTCACCCCTCCACTTT
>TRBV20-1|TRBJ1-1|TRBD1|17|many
CSASRPGQGRWGTEAFF
TGCAGTGCCAGTCGTCCGGGACAGGGTAGGTGGGGCACTGAAGCTTTCTTT
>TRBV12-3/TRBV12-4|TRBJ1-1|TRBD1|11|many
CASSLSGGAFF
TGTGCCAGCAGCTTATCAGGGGGGGCTTTCTTT
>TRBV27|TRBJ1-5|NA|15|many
CASSPRPFGNQPQHF
TGTGCCAGCAGTCCCCGACCTTTTGGCAATCAGCCCCAGCATTTT
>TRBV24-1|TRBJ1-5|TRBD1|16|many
CATSGGEGQGNQPQHF
TGTGCCACCAGTGGGGGTGAAGGACAGGGGAATCAGCCCCAGCATTTT
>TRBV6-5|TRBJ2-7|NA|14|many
CASSYRVLAYEQYF
TGTGCCAGCAGTTACAGGGTTCTCGCGTACGAGCAGTACTTC
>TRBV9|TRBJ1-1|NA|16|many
CASSVVTGLGNTEAFF
TGTGCCAGCAGCGTGGTTACAGGGTTAGGTAACACTGAAGCTTTCTTT
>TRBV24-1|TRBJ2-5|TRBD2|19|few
CATSDSTWLAGAFQETQYF
TGTGCCACCAGTGATAGCACCTGGCTAGCGGGAGCCTTCCAAGAGACCCAGTACTTC
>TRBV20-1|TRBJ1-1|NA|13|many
CSARDPVGTEAFF
TGCAGTGCTAGAGACCCAGTAGGCACTGAAGCTTTCTTT
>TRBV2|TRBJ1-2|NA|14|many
CASGPTLEGGGYTF
TGTGCCAGCGGTCCGACACTAGAAGGGGGAGGCTACACCTTC
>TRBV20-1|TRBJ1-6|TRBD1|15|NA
CSATRGTGVNSPLHF
TGCAGTGCTACTCGAGGGACAGGGGTTAATTCACCCCTCCACTTT
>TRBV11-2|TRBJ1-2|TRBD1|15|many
CASSLVLDRGYGYTF
TGTGCCAGCAGCTTAGTTCTCGACAGGGGCTATGGCTACACCTTC
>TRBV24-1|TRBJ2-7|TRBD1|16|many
CATSDSKPGQFYEQYF
TGTGCCACCAGTGATTCCAAGCCGGGACAGTTCTACGAGCAGTACTTC
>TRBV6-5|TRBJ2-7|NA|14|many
CASSYSGQGAFWYF
TGTGCCAGCAGTTACTCTGGTCAGGGAGCCTTTTGGTACTTC
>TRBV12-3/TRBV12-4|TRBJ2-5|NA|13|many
CASSILGPETQYF
TGTGCCAGCAGTATACTAGGACCAGAGACCCAGTACTTC